This note documents a single TCR beta chain sequence. This sample is drawn from a study of blood T cell repertoires in COVID-19. Study in general: Acute and convalescent COVID-19 samples came from the United States, Italy and Spain. Sources were T cells, B-cell-depleted T cells, or PBMCs; the material itself was cDNA or gDNA.

This CDR3 comprises 14 residues. V was shortened by 6 bases and J by 6 bases, with 17 bases between the two germline ends. CDR1 is LNHDA, CDR2 SQIVND, per germline (reference sequence). Per the authors' pipeline: How many nucleated cells were present was estimated from reference gene primer amplification. Profiled with immunoSEQ multiplex PCR; TCRdb holds only in-frame clones, not every one. That table is the source of V, J and clone size, and D and trimming were worked out from the DNA. The sample contains 50,000 to 65,000 clones, about four fifths of which appear only once. Sequenced material: peripheral blood. The clonotype was recovered from a woman aged 60-70 years with acute or convalescent COVID-19. V and J are TRBV19 and TRBJ1-2; weak D call: TRBD1 (5 bases). CDR3 loop: CASREGEGRDGYTF. The CDR3 bases are TGTGCCAGTAGAGAAGGGGAGGGGCGGGATGGCTACACCTTC.